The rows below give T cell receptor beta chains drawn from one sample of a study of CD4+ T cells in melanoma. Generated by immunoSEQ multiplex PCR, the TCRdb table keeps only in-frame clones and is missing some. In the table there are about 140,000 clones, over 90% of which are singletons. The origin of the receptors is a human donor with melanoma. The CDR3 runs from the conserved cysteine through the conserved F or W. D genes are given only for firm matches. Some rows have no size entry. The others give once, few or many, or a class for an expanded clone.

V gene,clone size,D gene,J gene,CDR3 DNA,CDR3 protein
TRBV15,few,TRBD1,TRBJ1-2,TGTGCCACCAGCAGGGGGACAGTAAATACCAATGGCTACACCTTC,CATSRGTVNTNGYTF
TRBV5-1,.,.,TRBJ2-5,TGCGCCAGCAGCTTCGGAGGGGACAGCGGGGACCAAGAGACCCAGTACTTC,CASSFGGDSGDQETQYF
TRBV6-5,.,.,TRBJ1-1,TGTGCCAGCAACTTACAACGGCCGGGGAACACTGAAGCTTTCTTT,CASNLQRPGNTEAFF
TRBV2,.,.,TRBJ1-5,TGTGCCAGCAGTGGGGGGTGGGGAGGCCATCAGCCCCAGCATTTT,CASSGGWGGHQPQHF
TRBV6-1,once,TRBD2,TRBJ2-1,TGTGCCAGCAGTGTAGCGGGGGACTACAATGAGCAGTTCTTC,CASSVAGDYNEQFF
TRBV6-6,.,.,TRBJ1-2,TGTGCCAGCAGTTACGAAGGACGTAACTATGGCTACACCTTC,CASSYEGRNYGYTF
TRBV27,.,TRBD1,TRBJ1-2,TGTGCCAGCAGTTTAACAGGGGATGCCTATGGCTACACCTTC,CASSLTGDAYGYTF
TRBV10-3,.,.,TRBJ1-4,TGTGCCACCAGGGAGGGGTTACGAGGTGAAAAACTGTTTTTT,CATREGLRGEKLFF
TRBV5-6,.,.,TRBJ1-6,TGTGCCAGCAGACAGACTAATTCACCCCTCCACTTT,CASRQTNSPLHF
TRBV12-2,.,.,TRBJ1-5,TGTGCAAGTCGCTCTCTACACAGGCGGGCCGACCAGCCCCAGCATTTT,CASRSLHRRADQPQHF
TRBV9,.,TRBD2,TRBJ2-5,TGTGCCAGCAGCGAGGGACTAGCGGGGCTAACTCAAGAGACCCAGTACTTC,CASSEGLAGLTQETQYF